What follows describes a single T cell receptor beta chain. Its matching antigen is unknown. This sample is drawn from a study of early T cells in non-severe SARS-CoV-2 infection. Study information: Sequencing of unsorted whole blood was done on bulk RNA, leaving chains unpaired.

Study results and limitations: Sequences matched to VDJdb favored anti-spike CD8 responses, while private and CD4 specificities were missed.

Individual cDNA molecules carried attached unique molecular identifiers. TCRdb redid the calling of the 5' RACE reads with MiXCR, one entry per CDR3 protein. The profile shows tens of thousands of distinct CDR3 sequences, more than 6% of them singletons. The CDR3 totals 14 residues. CDR1 is SGHNT and CDR2 is YENEEA in the germline V gene. V shed 5 bases, J shed 1 base, and the junction held 1 base outside the gene matches. This sequence joins TRBV11-3 and TRBJ1-1; 10 nucleotides line up with TRBD1. The TCR sequence derives from an adult who was a healthcare worker with PCR-confirmed SARS-CoV-2 infection or an uninfected control (not recorded which). Sequencing was carried out using whole blood. The CDR3 protein is CASSRDRGNTEAFF. As DNA, the CDR3 is TGTGCCAGCAGCCGGGACAGGGGGAACACTGAAGCTTTCTTT. Based on the CDR3 plus reference TRBV11-3 and TRBJ1-1, the full variable domain is EAGVVQSPRYKIIEKKQPVAFWCNPISGHNTLYWYLQNLGQGPELLIRYENEEAVDDSQLPKDRFSAERLKGVDSTLKIQPAELGDSAVYLCASSRDRGNTEAFFGQGTRLTVV.